The 18 T cell receptor beta chains listed next were all sequenced from one sample in a study of control samples from healthy donors and cancer patients. Repertoires were generated with immunoSEQ multiplex PCR, while TCRdb's copy carries only in-frame clones and drops some. Of approximately 140,000 clones listed, approximately 93% are singletons. Sequenced input: blood. Source of these receptors: a young man in good health.

This chain connects TRBV29-1 to TRBJ1-2; D might be TRBD1 (6 bases). Germline V lookup: CDR1 SQVTM, CDR2 ANQGSEA. CDR3 length equals 12 residues. The ends were cut back, 4 bases at V and 10 bases at J, with 16 bases in the middle. CDR3 loop: CSVVGQGKPYTF. CDR3 nucleotide sequence: TGCAGCGTTGTGGGTCAGGGGAAGCCCTACACCTTC.

The chain carries TRBV6-1 and TRBJ1-2; TRBD1 agrees at 10 bases. The length of the CDR3 is 16 residues. Germline loops: CDR1 MNHNS, CDR2 SASEGT. The trim removed 4 bases at V and 2 bases at J, leaving 7 bases unmatched. CDR3 coding DNA: TGTGCCAGCAGTGCTGACCCGGGACAGGGGAACTATGGCTACACCTTC. As protein: CASSADPGQGNYGYTF.

The V call is TRBV7-3, the J call TRBJ1-2; no firm D call. Per germline, CDR1 SGHTA and CDR2 FQGTGA. The CDR3 length is 13 residues. The V end lost 3 bases, the J end lost 4 bases, and 9 bases lay between the germline ends. The CDR3 bases are TGTGCCAGCAGCTTTTCTCTCGCCTATGGCTACACCTTC. This translates into CASSFSLAYGYTF.

Only one count was recorded for this clone. J is TRBJ2-7 and V is TRBV11-2; 9 nucleotides line up with TRBD2. With 9 bases clipped from V and 6 bases from J, the junction kept 15 bases outside the gene matches. Germline V gene lookup returns CDR1 SGHAT and CDR2 FQNNGV. The length of the CDR3 is 15 residues. The CDR3 protein is CASNGGGRAGREQYF. CDR3 DNA: TGTGCCAGTAACGGGGGCGGGAGGGCCGGACGCGAGCAGTACTTC.

This clone appeared once. The chain is built from TRBV12-3 or TRBV12-4 and TRBJ1-2; maybe TRBD1 (5 bases). The length of the CDR3 is 11 residues. V lost 5 bases and J lost 6, with 7 bases in between. CDR3 amino acids: CASSTGHGYTF. Here the CDR3 DNA reads TGTGCCAGCAGTACGGGGCATGGCTACACCTTC.

The chain employs TRBV6-5 and TRBJ1-1; D is uncertain. The CDR3 sequence is 11 residues long. CDR1 is MNHEY and CDR2 is SVGAGI in the germline V gene. V lost 6 bases to trimming and J lost 1 base, with 3 bases between them. The CDR3 protein is CASRGNTEAFF. CDR3 coding DNA: TGTGCCAGCAGGGGGAACACTGAAGCTTTCTTT.

The chain is built from TRBV24-1 and TRBJ1-2; 9 bases match TRBD1. V was pared by 4 bases and J by 7 bases, with 6 bases of the junction left unmatched. Germline CDR1 reads KGHDR; CDR2 reads SFDVKD. This CDR3 comprises 14 residues. The CDR3 protein is CATSEGTGYGGYTF. The DNA of the CDR3 is TGTGCCACCAGTGAAGGGACAGGGTACGGTGGCTACACCTTC.

This clone was picked up one time. The chain joins TRBV7-9 to TRBJ2-1, with 10 bases matching TRBD2. The CDR3 extends over 14 amino acids. V trimming: 3 bases; J trimming: 5 bases; junction bases outside the gene matches: 1. CDR1 and CDR2 from the germline V gene are SEHNR and FQNEAQ (reference sequence). CDR3: CASSFGLADNEQFF. The CDR3 DNA sequence: TGTGCCAGCAGCTTCGGACTAGCGGACAATGAGCAGTTCTTC.

There are a few counts of this clone. Distinct nucleotide sequences in the sample also encode this CDR3. This CDR3 reads CASSLDRQPQHF. CDR3 sequence (DNA): TGTGCCAGCAGCTTAGATAGACAGCCCCAGCATTTT. The rearrangement uses TRBV7-9 and TRBJ1-5; D gene ambiguous. The V and J ends lost 1 base and 7 bases respectively, with 5 bases between them. The CDR3 sequence is 12 residues long. CDR1 is SEHNR and CDR2 is FQNEAQ in the germline V gene (reference sequence). Looking up the rest from reference TRBV7-9 and TRBJ1-5 gives the full variable domain: DTGVSQNPRHKITKRGQNVTFRCDPISEHNRLYWYRQTLGQGPEFLTYFQNEAQLEKSRLLSDRFSAERPKGSFSTLEIQRTEQGDSAMYLCASSLDRQPQHFGDGTRLSIL.

The V call is TRBV4-1, the J call TRBJ1-5; D ambiguous. This CDR3 is 13 amino acids long. Trimming cost V 1 base and J 7 bases, with 8 bases left between them. Germline V CDR1 and CDR2: MGHRA, YSYEKL. The CDR3 DNA reads TGCGCCAGCAGCCAAGTCCCTGGGCAGCCCCAGCATTTT. Its protein is CASSQVPGQPQHF.

The chain combines TRBV28 with TRBJ2-7, with a possible D match to TRBD2 (6 bases). Deletions cut 3 bases from V and 4 bases from J, with 10 bases between. The V gene's germline CDR1 is MDHEN and CDR2 SYDVKM. CDR3 length equals 13 residues. The DNA for the CDR3 is TGTGCCAGCAGTTTGGGAGGAGGGTACGAGCAGTACTTC. Its protein is CASSLGGGYEQYF.

The chain employs TRBV28 and TRBJ1-4; D not certain. Trimming took off 1 base at V and 2 bases at J, with 11 bases between the two ends. This CDR3 is built from 16 residues. CDR1 and CDR2 (germline): MDHEN, SYDVKM. In DNA form, the CDR3 reads TGTGCCAGCAGTTTATTTGTAAGGGCGACTAATGAAAAACTGTTTTTT. Amino acid sequence: CASSLFVRATNEKLFF.

The gene calls are TRBV3-1 (or the pseudogene TRBV3-2) and TRBJ2-1; D is ambiguous. The V end lost 0 bases, the J end lost 4 bases, and 7 bases lay between the germline ends. Germline V lookup: CDR1 LGHDT, CDR2 YNNKEL (reference sequence). This CDR3 comprises 14 residues. CDR3 sequence reads: CASSQDSLYNEQFF. The CDR3 nucleotides are TGTGCCAGCAGCCAAGATTCGTTATACAATGAGCAGTTCTTC.

CDR3 nucleotides: TGCACCAGCAGCCAACTCGGGGGGGCCGGGAATGAGCAGTTCTTC. Its protein product is CTSSQLGGAGNEQFF. The V and J genes are TRBV1 and TRBJ2-1; the DNA was not used to check the table's D call, TRBD2. TRBV1 is labeled a pseudogene. The CDR3 contains 15 residues.

The genes are TRBV18 and TRBJ2-6; D is possibly TRBD2 (5 bases). Germline values: CDR1 KGHSH, CDR2 LQKENI. CDR3 length equals 16 residues. V dropped 3 bases and J dropped 0 bases, with 9 bases sitting between them. CDR3 bases: TGTGCCAGCTCACCTTCGGGGATCTCTGGGGCCAACGTCCTGACTTTC. Protein sequence: CASSPSGISGANVLTF.

V usage is TRBV28 and J usage is TRBJ1-2; 7 bases fit TRBD1. The CDR3 is made up of 14 amino acids. The germline CDR1 and CDR2 sequences are MDHEN and SYDVKM. V dropped 6 bases and J dropped 6; count of bases not matched to a gene: 10. CDR3 DNA: TGTGCCAGCAGCCCCGGGACAGACTCCCATGGCTACACCTTC. It codes for CASSPGTDSHGYTF.

A single count supports this clone. This chain connects TRBV5-1 to TRBJ2-4, with TRBD1 matching over 8 bases. With V trimmed by 4 bases and J by 11 bases, 14 bases remained unmatched. The CDR3 runs 15 residues. Germline CDR1 is SGHRS and CDR2 is YFSETQ. Here the CDR3 DNA reads TGCGCCAGCAGCCAAGAAACAGGACAGGGACGGGTTCAGTACTTC. This codes for CASSQETGQGRVQYF.

This chain links TRBV6-5 with TRBJ2-1, with D possibly matching TRBD2 (6 bases). The CDR3 spans 12 residues. V was pared by 5 bases and J by 6 bases, with 8 bases between. Germline lookup yields CDR1 MNHEY and CDR2 SVGAGI. CDR3 residues: CASSTGVNEQFF. In DNA form, the CDR3 reads TGTGCCAGCAGTACGGGGGTCAATGAGCAGTTCTTC.